These T cell receptor beta chains were read from a single sample in a study of T cell changes during pregnancy in multiple sclerosis. Generated by immunoSEQ multiplex PCR, the TCRdb table keeps only in-frame clones and is missing some. The sample lists 70,000 to 90,000 clones, 91% seen once, with around 3.3% in the top ten. The material was PBMCs, obtained in the first trimester of pregnancy. Receptors originate from a female donor in good health, serving as a control in a pregnancy study. Some clones in this sample may be carry-over from other donors' samples. CDR3s include the opening cysteine and the closing phenylalanine or tryptophan. The D gene is left open where the match is weak. A clone size is listed for some rows: how often the clone was seen (once, few, many), or a class if it is expanded.

TRBV27,NA,TRBJ1-4,NA,CASSLGFRGSTNEKLFF,TGTGCCAGCAGTTTAGGATTTAGGGGATCGACTAATGAAAAACTGTTTTTT
TRBV6-6,NA,TRBJ2-5,TRBD1,CASSGGQGGETQYF,TGTGCCAGCAGTGGCGGACAGGGTGGAGAGACCCAGTACTTC
TRBV29-1,NA,TRBJ1-2,TRBD1,CSVGGTGGMNGYTF,TGCAGCGTGGGGGGGACAGGGGGTATGAATGGCTACACCTTC
TRBV7-2,NA,TRBJ2-3,NA,CASSLVLMRTDTQYF,TGTGCCAGCAGCTTAGTACTGATGAGAACAGATACGCAGTATTTT
TRBV9,NA,TRBJ2-1,NA,CASSLPGVYNEQFF,TGTGCCAGCAGCCTTCCGGGGGTGTACAATGAGCAGTTCTTC
TRBV30,NA,TRBJ2-2,NA,CAWTRGGRSSGELFF,TGTGCCTGGACCAGGGGCGGGAGATCGTCCGGGGAGCTGTTTTTT
TRBV28,few,TRBJ2-7,NA,CASRKSGFITSEQYF,TGTGCCAGCAGGAAAAGCGGGTTTATCACCTCCGAGCAGTACTTC
TRBV29-1,NA,TRBJ2-1,TRBD2,CSVELSGGYNEQFF,TGCAGCGTTGAACTTAGCGGGGGGTACAATGAGCAGTTCTTC
TRBV7-2,once,TRBJ2-2,TRBD1,CASSFEPGQLTGELFF,TGTGCCAGCAGCTTCGAACCGGGACAGCTAACCGGGGAGCTGTTTTTT
TRBV7-8,NA,TRBJ2-2,TRBD1,CASTIGTGATTGELFF,TGTGCCAGCACCATTGGGACAGGGGCCACGACCGGGGAGCTGTTTTTT
TRBV7-2,once,TRBJ2-3,TRBD2,CASSPRRAGGLGDTQYF,TGTGCCAGCAGCCCCCGGAGAGCGGGGGGGTTGGGAGATACGCAGTATTTT
TRBV7-9,NA,TRBJ1-1,NA,CASSSDISGPDTEAFF,TGTGCCAGCAGCTCGGACATTTCGGGCCCGGACACTGAAGCTTTCTTT
TRBV19,NA,TRBJ1-1,TRBD1,CASRGQDLETFF,TGTGCCAGTAGGGGACAGGACCTCGAAACTTTCTTT
TRBV6-5,NA,TRBJ1-2,TRBD1,CASSSGGQDNYGYTF,TGTGCCAGCAGTTCCGGGGGACAGGATAACTATGGCTACACCTTC
TRBV4-1,once,TRBJ1-4,NA,CASSQRDWLVATNEKLFF,TGCGCCAGCAGCCAAAGGGACTGGCTGGTTGCAACTAATGAAAAACTGTTTTTT
TRBV21-1,NA,TRBJ2-7,NA,CASSKDSPQGREGPNYEQYF,TGTGCCAGCAGCAAAGATAGCCCCCAGGGGCGGGAGGGCCCTAACTACGAGCAGTACTTC
TRBV29-1,NA,TRBJ2-1,NA,CSVVPPAGLNEQFF,TGCAGCGTTGTCCCCCCGGCGGGACTCAATGAGCAGTTCTTC
TRBV7-9,NA,TRBJ1-6,TRBD1,CASSRDRNYPYNSPLHF,TGTGCCAGCAGCCGGGACAGGAATTACCCCTATAATTCACCCCTCCACTTT
TRBV5-1,once,TRBJ1-2,NA,CASSLSVTGGGYTF,TGCGCCAGCAGCTTGAGCGTTACAGGTGGCGGCTACACCTTC
TRBV13,NA,TRBJ1-2,NA,CASSPRLVSNGYTF,TGTGCCAGCAGCCCCCGGTTGGTATCCAATGGCTACACCTTC
TRBV7-3,NA,TRBJ2-1,NA,CASSPPMEQFF,TGTGCCAGCAGCCCCCCCATGGAGCAGTTCTTC
TRBV5-1,NA,TRBJ2-7,TRBD1,CASSSGTGTYEQYF,TGCGCCAGCAGCAGCGGGACAGGGACCTACGAGCAGTACTTC
TRBV7-8,NA,TRBJ2-7,NA,CASASSRQPYEQYF,TGTGCCAGCGCCTCATCGAGACAGCCCTACGAGCAGTACTTC
TRBV2,NA,TRBJ2-5,TRBD1,CASSQTGAETQYF,TGTGCCAGCAGTCAAACAGGGGCGGAGACCCAGTACTTC
TRBV5-5,NA,TRBJ1-5,NA,CASSFPPERNRNQPQHF,TGTGCCAGCAGCTTCCCTCCGGAGAGAAATCGCAATCAGCCCCAGCATTTT
TRBV28,NA,TRBJ1-1,NA,CASRTGLTAEAFF,TGTGCCAGCAGAACAGGGCTAACAGCTGAAGCTTTCTTT
TRBV27,NA,TRBJ1-6,TRBD1,CASSSDREFSPLHF,TGTGCCAGCAGTTCGGACAGGGAATTCTCACCCCTCCACTTT
TRBV5-6,NA,TRBJ2-3,NA,CASSSGVSTDTQYF,TGTGCCAGCAGCTCCGGGGTTAGCACAGATACGCAGTATTTT
TRBV7-2,NA,TRBJ2-2,TRBD2,CASSSIAGGGGELFF,TGTGCCAGCAGCTCAATAGCGGGAGGGGGCGGGGAGCTGTTTTTT
TRBV19,NA,TRBJ1-2,TRBD1,CASYQGAGDYGYTF,TGTGCCAGTTATCAGGGGGCGGGGGACTATGGCTACACCTTC
TRBV1,NA,TRBJ2-3,NA,CTSSQGSGLATDTQYF,TGCACCAGCAGCCAAGGCTCGGGACTAGCTACAGATACGCAGTATTTT
TRBV10-3,NA,TRBJ2-1,TRBD2,CAIGRDLAGGNEQFF,TGTGCCATCGGAAGAGACCTAGCGGGGGGGAATGAGCAGTTCTTC
TRBV19,NA,TRBJ1-5,NA,CASSGNQPQHF,TGTGCCAGTTCGGGCAATCAGCCCCAGCATTTT
TRBV6-4,NA,TRBJ2-3,NA,CASSESNTDTQYF,TGTGCCAGCAGTGAGTCCAACACAGATACGCAGTATTTT
TRBV10-3,once,TRBJ2-2,TRBD1,CAIKIGTVNTGELFF,TGTGCCATCAAAATAGGGACAGTGAACACCGGGGAGCTGTTTTTT
TRBV19,NA,TRBJ1-2,NA,CASSIEEGRAHGYTF,TGTGCCAGTAGTATAGAGGAAGGCAGGGCGCATGGCTACACCTTC
TRBV7-2,NA,TRBJ1-1,NA,CASSSEQNTEAFF,TGTGCCAGCAGCTCGGAGCAGAACACTGAAGCTTTCTTT